This T cell receptor (beta chain) was captured by sequencing in a study of CD4 T cell repertoires in COVID-19. The method was immunoSEQ multiplex PCR; TCRdb's version includes in-frame clones alone and lacks a portion of them. This table holds more than 65,000 clones, around 82% found once. V gave up 5 bases and J gave up 7 bases; unmatched junction bases: 9. Germline V gene sequence: CDR1 SGHVS, CDR2 FNYEAQ. The CDR3 runs 16 residues. The chain combines TRBV7-6 with TRBJ2-2, with TRBD1 matching over 11 bases. The input for sequencing was CD4+ T cells from peripheral blood, taken after recovery from COVID-19. The TCR originated in a human donor who had COVID-19. Written as DNA, the CDR3 is TGTGCCAGCAGCGCTATACGGACAGGGGGCTACGGGGAGCTGTTTTTT. Protein sequence: CASSAIRTGGYGELFF.